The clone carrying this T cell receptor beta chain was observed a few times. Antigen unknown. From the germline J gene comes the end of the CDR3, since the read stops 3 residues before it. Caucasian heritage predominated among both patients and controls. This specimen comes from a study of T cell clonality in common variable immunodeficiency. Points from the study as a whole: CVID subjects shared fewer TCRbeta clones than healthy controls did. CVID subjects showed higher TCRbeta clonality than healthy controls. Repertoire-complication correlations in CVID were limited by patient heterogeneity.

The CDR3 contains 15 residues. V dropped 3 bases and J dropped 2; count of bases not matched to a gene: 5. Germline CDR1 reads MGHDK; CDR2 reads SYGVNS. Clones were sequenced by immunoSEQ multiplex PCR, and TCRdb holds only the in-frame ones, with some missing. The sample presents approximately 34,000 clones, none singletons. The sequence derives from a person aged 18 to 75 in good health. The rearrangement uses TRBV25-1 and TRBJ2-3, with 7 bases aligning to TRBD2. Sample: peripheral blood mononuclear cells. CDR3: CASSDWTRFTDTQYF. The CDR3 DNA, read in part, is TGTGCCAGCAGTGATTGGACTAGGTTCACAGATACG. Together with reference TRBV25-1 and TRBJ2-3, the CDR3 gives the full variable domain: EADIYQTPRYLVIGTGKKITLECSQTMGHDKMYWYQQDPGMELHLIHYSYGVNSTEKGDLSSESTVSRIRTEHFPLTLESARPSHTSQYLCASSDWTRFTDTQYFGPGTRLTVL.